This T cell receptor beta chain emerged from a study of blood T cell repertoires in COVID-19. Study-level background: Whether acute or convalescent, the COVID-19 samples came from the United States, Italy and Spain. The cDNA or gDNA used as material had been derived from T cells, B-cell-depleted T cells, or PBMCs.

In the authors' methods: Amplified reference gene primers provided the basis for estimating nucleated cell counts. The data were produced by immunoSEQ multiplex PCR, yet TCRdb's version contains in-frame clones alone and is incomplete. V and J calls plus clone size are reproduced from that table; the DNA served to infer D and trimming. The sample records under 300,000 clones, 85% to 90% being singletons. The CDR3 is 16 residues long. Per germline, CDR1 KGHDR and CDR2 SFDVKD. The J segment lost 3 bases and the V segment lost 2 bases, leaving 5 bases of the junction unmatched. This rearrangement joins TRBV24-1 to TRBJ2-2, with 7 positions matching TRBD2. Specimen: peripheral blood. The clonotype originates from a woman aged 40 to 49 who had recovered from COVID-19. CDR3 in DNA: TGTGCCACCAGTGATTACCTAGCGGAGCACACCGGGGAGCTGTTTTTT. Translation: CATSDYLAEHTGELFF.